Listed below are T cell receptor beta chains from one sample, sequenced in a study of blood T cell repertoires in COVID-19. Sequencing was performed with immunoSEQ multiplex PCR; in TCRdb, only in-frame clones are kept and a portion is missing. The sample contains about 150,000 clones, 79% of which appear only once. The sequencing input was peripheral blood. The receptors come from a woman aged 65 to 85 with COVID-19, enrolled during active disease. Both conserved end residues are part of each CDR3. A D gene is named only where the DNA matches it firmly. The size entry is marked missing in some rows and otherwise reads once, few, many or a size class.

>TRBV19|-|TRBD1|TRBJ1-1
TGTGCCACCCAAAGGGGGCGTTCGAACACTGAAGCTTTCTTT
CATQRGRSNTEAFF
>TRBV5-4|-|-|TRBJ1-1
TGTGCCAGCAGCTTATTTGGGGGACACATGAACACTGAAGCTTTCTTT
CASSLFGGHMNTEAFF
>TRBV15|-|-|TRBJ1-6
TGTGCCACCAGCAGCTCTACACACAGTATCAGCTCCTATAATTCACCCCTCCACTTT
CATSSSTHSISSYNSPLHF
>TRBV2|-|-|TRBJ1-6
TGTGCCAGCAGCCCTAACGACTTCGGCGCCAATTCACCCCTCCACTTT
CASSPNDFGANSPLHF
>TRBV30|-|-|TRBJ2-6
TGTGCCTGGAGAGGAGCAGGGTCTGGGGCCAACGTCCTGACTTTC
CAWRGAGSGANVLTF
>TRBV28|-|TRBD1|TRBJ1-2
TGTGCCAGCAGTATAACCGGGACAGGGGACCCCTACACCTTC
CASSITGTGDPYTF
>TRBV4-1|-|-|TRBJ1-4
TGCGCCAGCAGCCACCCAAATGAAAAACTGTTTTTT
CASSHPNEKLFF
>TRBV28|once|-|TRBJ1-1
TGTGCCAGCAGTGACAGTAGGCGGACTGAAGCTTTCTTT
CASSDSRRTEAFF
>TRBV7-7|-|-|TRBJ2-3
TGTGCTAGCAGCCAGACAGGTAGCACAGATACGCAGTATTTT
CASSQTGSTDTQYF
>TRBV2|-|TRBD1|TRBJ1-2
TGTGCCAGCAGGGACAGGTCGAACTATGGCTACACCTTC
CASRDRSNYGYTF
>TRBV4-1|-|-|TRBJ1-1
TGCGCCAGCAGCCTTATCCAGGCCAGAGCTATGAACACTGAAGCTTTCTTT
CASSLIQARAMNTEAFF
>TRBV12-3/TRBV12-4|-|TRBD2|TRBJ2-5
TGTGCCAGCGGAGCGGGGGATAAGAGACCCCAGTACTTC
CASGAGDKRPQYF
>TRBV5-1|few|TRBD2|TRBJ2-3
TGCGCCAGCAGCCTTACGACTAGCGGGGCTACGCAGTATTTT
CASSLTTSGATQYF
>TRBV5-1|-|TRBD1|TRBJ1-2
TGCGCCAGCAGCTCGGACAGGGGAAACTATGGCTACACCTTC
CASSSDRGNYGYTF
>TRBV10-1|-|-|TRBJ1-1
TGCGCCAGCAGTGAGTCGGGAGGAAAGAACACTGAAGCTTTCTTT
CASSESGGKNTEAFF
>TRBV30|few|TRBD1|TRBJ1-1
TGTGCCTGGAGGGGGGGGGACAGGGATACTGAAGCTTTCTTT
CAWRGGDRDTEAFF
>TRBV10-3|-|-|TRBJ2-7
TGTGCCATCAGCCTCGACAGGTACGAGCAGTACTTC
CAISLDRYEQYF
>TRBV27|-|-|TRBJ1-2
TGTGCCGGCAGTCCCCTATCCAGGGGTTATGGCTACACCTTC
CAGSPLSRGYGYTF
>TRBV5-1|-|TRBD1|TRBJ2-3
TGCGCCAGCAGCCCAGGGACAGGGAACCAAGGTACGCAGTATTTT
CASSPGTGNQGTQYF
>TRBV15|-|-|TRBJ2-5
TGTGCCACCAGCAGAGGGGGGGGGCATGAAGAGACCCAGTACTTC
CATSRGGGHEETQYF
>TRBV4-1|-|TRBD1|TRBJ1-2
TGCGCCAGCAGCCAAGGTAGTCCGGGGGACAGGGGTAACTATGGCTACACCTTC
CASSQGSPGDRGNYGYTF
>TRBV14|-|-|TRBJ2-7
TGTGCCAGCAGCCAAGATCTCTCCGAGCAGTACTTC
CASSQDLSEQYF
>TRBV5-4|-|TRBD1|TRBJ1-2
TGTGCCAGCAGCCCGGCCCCATTGACAGGGGGTGGCTATGGCTACACCTTC
CASSPAPLTGGGYGYTF
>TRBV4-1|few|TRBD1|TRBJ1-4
TGCGCCAGCAGCCAAGACCAGGGGGCAGTCGGACTGTTTTTT
CASSQDQGAVGLFF
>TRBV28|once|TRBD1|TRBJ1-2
TGTGCCAGCAGTTGGACAGGTGGGGACGGTTCTGGCTACACCTTC
CASSWTGGDGSGYTF
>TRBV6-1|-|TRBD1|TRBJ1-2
TGTGCCAGCAGTGACGGACAGGGAAATGGCTACACCTTC
CASSDGQGNGYTF
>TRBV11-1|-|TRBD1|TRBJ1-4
TGTGCCAGCAGCATCGGACAGGCAACTAATGAAAAACTGTTTTTT
CASSIGQATNEKLFF
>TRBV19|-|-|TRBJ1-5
TGTGCCAGTAGTATGGAGGTATGGACCGGGAGGAATCAGCCCCAGCATTTT
CASSMEVWTGRNQPQHF
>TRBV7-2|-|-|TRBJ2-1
TGTGCCAGCAGCCCCCAAGGAAATAGCGGTTACAATGAGCAGTTCTTC
CASSPQGNSGYNEQFF
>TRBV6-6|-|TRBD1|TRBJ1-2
TGTGCCAGCAGTTACCAGCCTAAGACAGGGCACGGCTACACCTTC
CASSYQPKTGHGYTF
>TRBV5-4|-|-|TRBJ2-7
TGTGCCAGCAGCTTGGGCGGACATTGGACCTACGAGCAGTACTTC
CASSLGGHWTYEQYF
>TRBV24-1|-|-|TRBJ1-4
TGTGCCACCAGTGAGTCGACAGGAGTTAATGAAAAACTGTTTTTT
CATSESTGVNEKLFF